What follows describes a single TCR beta chain. Antigen: not known. The data originate from a study of OX40 agonist ivuxolimab in advanced cancers. Turning to the study itself: Prior anti-PD-1, anti-PD-L1 or anti-CTLA-4 therapy was allowed; around 40% had some.

Autoimmune disease history or systemic immunosuppression led to patient exclusion. CDR1 is SEHNR and CDR2 is FQNEAQ in the germline V gene (reference sequence). V lost 5 bases and J 4 bases, leaving 9 bases between the germline ends. The CDR3 is 12 amino acids. This table comes from immunoSEQ multiplex PCR, and its TCRdb copy is limited to in-frame clones, with some not included. Here the sample spans 50,000 to 60,000 clones, roughly 87% being singletons. Study-wide results and limits: At 0.1-3.0 mg/kg, partial responders had clonal expansion among the lowest observed. CD8+ T cells averaged more expanded clones than CD4+.

The chain carries TRBV7-9 and TRBJ2-7, with a tentative D call TRBD1 (5 bases). Source: CD4+ or CD8+ T cells sorted from blood, taken in a trial of the OX40 agonist ivuxolimab. The clonotype comes from an adult with an advanced solid tumor such as melanoma, head and neck, liver or kidney cancer. CDR3 sequence reads: CASSTDSYEQYV. CDR3 DNA sequence: TGTGCCAGCAGCACAGACAGTTACGAGCAGTACGTC.